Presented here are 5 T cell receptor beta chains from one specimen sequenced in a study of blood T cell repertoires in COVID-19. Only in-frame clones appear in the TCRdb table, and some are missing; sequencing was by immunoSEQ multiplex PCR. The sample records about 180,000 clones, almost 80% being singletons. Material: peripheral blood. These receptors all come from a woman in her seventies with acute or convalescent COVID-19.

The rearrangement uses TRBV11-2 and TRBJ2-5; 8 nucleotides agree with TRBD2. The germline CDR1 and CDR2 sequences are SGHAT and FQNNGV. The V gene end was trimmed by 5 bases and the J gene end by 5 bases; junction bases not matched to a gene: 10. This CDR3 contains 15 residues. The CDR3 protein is CASSQGAGVVETQYF. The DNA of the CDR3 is TGTGCCAGCAGCCAGGGAGCGGGAGTAGTGGAGACCCAGTACTTC. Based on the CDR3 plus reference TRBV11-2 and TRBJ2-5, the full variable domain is EAGVAQSPRYKIIEKRQSVAFWCNPISGHATLYWYQQILGQGPKLLIQFQNNGVVDDSQLPKDRFSAERLKGVDSTLKIQPAKLEDSAVYLCASSQGAGVVETQYFGPGTRLLVL.

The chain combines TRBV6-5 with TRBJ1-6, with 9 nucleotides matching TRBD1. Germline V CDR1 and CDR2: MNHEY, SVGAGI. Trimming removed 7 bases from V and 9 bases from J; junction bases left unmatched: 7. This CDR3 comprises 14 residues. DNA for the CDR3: TGTGCCAGCATCTCACAGGGGGCTCGTTCACCCCTCCACTTT. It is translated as CASISQGARSPLHF.

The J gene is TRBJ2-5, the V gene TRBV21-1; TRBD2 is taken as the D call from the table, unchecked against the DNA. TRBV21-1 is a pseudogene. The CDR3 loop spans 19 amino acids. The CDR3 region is CASSKVGLAATKIQETQYF. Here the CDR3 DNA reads TGTGCCAGCAGCAAAGTCGGACTAGCGGCAACTAAGATCCAAGAGACCCAGTACTTC.

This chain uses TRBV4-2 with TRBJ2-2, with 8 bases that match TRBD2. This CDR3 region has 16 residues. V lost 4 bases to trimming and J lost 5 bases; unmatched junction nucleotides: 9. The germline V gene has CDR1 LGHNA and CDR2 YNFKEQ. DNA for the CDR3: TGTGCCAGCAGCCCCTGGGGGACTAGGGGGACCGGGGAGCTGTTTTTT. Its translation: CASSPWGTRGTGELFF.

The CDR3 sequence: CASSLYRQANYNEQFF. The CDR3 coding sequence is TGTGCCAGCAGCTTGTACCGCCAGGCGAACTACAATGAGCAGTTCTTC. This sequence joins TRBV5-8 and TRBJ2-1; no clear D. CDR1 is SGHTS and CDR2 is YDEGEE in the germline V gene. CDR3 length: 16 amino acids. V lost 1 base and J 3 bases, leaving 14 bases between the germline ends.